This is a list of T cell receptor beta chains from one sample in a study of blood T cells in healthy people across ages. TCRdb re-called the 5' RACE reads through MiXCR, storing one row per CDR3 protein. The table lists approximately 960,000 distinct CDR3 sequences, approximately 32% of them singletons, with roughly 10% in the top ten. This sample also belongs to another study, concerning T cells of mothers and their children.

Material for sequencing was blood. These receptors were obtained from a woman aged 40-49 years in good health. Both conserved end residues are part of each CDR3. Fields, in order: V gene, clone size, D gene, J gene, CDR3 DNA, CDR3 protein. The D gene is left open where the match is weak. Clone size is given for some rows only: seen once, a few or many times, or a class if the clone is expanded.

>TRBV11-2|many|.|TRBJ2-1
TGTGCCAGCAGCTCGTATCGGGCCCAAAGCTCCTACAATGAGCAGTTCTTC
CASSSYRAQSSYNEQFF
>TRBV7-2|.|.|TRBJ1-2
TGTGCCAGCAGCTTAGGTACGGGGTTAGAGTCGGCCTATGGCTACACCTTC
CASSLGTGLESAYGYTF
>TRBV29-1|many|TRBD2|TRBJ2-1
TGCAGCGTCGGAGCGGGGGGGCCTTCTGAGCAGTTCTTC
CSVGAGGPSEQFF
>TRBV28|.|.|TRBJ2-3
TGTGCCAGCAGTTTATCTCGATCCGTCCGGGGCACAGATACGCAGTATTTT
CASSLSRSVRGTDTQYF
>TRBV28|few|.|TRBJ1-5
TGTGCCAGCATACCGCCGGGACGCATTCCCCTCGGGAGGGCTCAGCCCCAGCATTTT
CASIPPGRIPLGRAQPQHF
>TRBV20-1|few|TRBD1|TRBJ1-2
TGCAGTGCTAGAGATATTTCGTGGACAGGGAGCAGTCGGTATGGCTACACCTTC
CSARDISWTGSSRYGYTF
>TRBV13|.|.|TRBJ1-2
TGTGCCAGCAGCGGCGGACAGCATAACTATGGCTACACCTTT
CASSGGQHNYGYTF
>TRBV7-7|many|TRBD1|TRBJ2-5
TGTGCTAGCAGCTTAGGGGGACAGGGGCCAGAGACCCAGTACTTC
CASSLGGQGPETQYF
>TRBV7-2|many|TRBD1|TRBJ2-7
TGTGCCAGCAGCTTGGGGACAGTACCCTACGAGCAGTACTTC
CASSLGTVPYEQYF
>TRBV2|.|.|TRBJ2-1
TGTGCCAGCAGTGAAGAAGGGGGGTGGAGGACCTTTTTCCAAAATGAGCAGTTCTTC
CASSEEGGWRTFFQNEQFF
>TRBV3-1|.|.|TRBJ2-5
TGTGCCAGCAACCAACAAAAGATCGCAAGACAAACCGATTACAAAGAGACCCAGTACTTC
CASNQQKIARQTDYKETQYF
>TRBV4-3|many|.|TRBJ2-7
TGCGCCAGCAGCCAAGGGGCACGTGGCGAGCAGTACTTC
CASSQGARGEQYF
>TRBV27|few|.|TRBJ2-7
TGTGCCAGCAGATTATCGCTACAGAACTACGAGCAGTACTTC
CASRLSLQNYEQYF
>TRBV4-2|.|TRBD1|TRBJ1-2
TGTGCCGGCAGCCCCCGAGACAGGGGGAAGGATGGCTACACCTTC
CAGSPRDRGKDGYTF
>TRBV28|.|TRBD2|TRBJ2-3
TGTGCCAGCAGTTTTAGCGGGGGCTCTTTAGATACGCAGTATTTT
CASSFSGGSLDTQYF
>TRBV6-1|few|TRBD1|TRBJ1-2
TGTGCCAGCAGTGAGGGAGGCAGGGGGTTCGATGGCTACACCTTC
CASSEGGRGFDGYTF
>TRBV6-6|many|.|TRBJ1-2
TGTGCCAGCAGTTTGGACACGAAGGGCGGAGGCTACACCTTC
CASSLDTKGGGYTF
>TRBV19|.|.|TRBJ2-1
TGTGCCAGTACGGTGGGGGCAGACTACAATGAGCAGTTCTTC
CASTVGADYNEQFF
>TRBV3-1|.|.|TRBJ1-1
TGTGCCAGCAGCCAAGACGGAAGGTTTTCTGGCACTGAAGCTTTCTTT
CASSQDGRFSGTEAFF
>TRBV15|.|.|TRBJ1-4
TGTGCCACCAGCAGAGGTTACAATGAAAAACTGTTTTTT
CATSRGYNEKLFF
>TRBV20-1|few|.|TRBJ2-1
TGTACTCCCAGGGGCTCCTCCGGTGAGCAGTTCTTC
CTPRGSSGEQFF
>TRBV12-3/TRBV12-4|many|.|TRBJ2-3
TGTGCCAGCACTCGACGACTCGGAGGGGCAGATACGCAGTATTTT
CASTRRLGGADTQYF
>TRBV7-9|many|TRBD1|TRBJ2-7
TGTGCCAGCAGCTTCTCCGGGACAGGGAACGACGAGCAGTACTTC
CASSFSGTGNDEQYF
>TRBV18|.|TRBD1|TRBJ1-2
TGTGCCAGCTCAGACCGGGACAGCTATGGCTGCACCTTC
CASSDRDSYGCTF
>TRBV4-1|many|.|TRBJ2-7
TGCGCCAGCAGCCAAGATCTAGGCGGCACTTCAAGACGGCGCTCCTACGAGCAGTACTTC
CASSQDLGGTSRRRSYEQYF
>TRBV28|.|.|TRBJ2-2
TGTGCCAGCAGTTTATATCGGGGTAGAGGCACCGGGGAGCTGTTTTTT
CASSLYRGRGTGELFF
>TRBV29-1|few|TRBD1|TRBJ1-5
TGCAGCGTAACCCACCCTGGACAGGGGGTATTGTCCCAGCATTTT
CSVTHPGQGVLSQHF
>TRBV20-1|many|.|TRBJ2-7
TGCAGTGCTAGAGATACGGGATTGACGCGGGACCCCCACGAGCAGTACTTC
CSARDTGLTRDPHEQYF
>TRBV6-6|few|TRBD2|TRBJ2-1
TGTGCCAGCAGTTTCCGGACTAGAGACAATGAGCAGTTCTTC
CASSFRTRDNEQFF
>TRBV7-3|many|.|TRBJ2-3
TGTGCCAGCAGTTTTGGAACGAGCACAGATACGCAGTATTTT
CASSFGTSTDTQYF
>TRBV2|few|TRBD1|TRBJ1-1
TGTGCCAGCAGGTCGGACAGGGCTAACACTGAAGCTTTCTTT
CASRSDRANTEAFF